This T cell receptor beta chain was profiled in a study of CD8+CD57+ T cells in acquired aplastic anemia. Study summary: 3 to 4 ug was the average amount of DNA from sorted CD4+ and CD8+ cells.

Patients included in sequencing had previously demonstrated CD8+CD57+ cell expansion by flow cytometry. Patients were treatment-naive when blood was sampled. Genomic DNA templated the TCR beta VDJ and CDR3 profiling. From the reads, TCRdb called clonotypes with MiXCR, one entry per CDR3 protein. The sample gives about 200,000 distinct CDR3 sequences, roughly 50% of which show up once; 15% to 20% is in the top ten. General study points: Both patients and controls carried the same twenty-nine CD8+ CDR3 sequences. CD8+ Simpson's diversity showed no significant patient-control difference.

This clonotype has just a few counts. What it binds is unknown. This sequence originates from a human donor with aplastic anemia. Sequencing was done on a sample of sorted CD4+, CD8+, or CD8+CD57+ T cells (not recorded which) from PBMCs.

The CDR3 region is CATSETGYGYTF. The CDR3 DNA reads TGTGCCACCAGTGAGACAGGGTATGGCTACACCTTC. The rearrangement links TRBV24-1 to TRBJ1-2, with 7 bases identical to TRBD1. CDR1 KGHDR and CDR2 SFDVKD come from the germline V gene. This CDR3 is 12 amino acids long. The V segment lost 4 bases and the J segment 5 bases; nucleotides outside the gene matches: 0.